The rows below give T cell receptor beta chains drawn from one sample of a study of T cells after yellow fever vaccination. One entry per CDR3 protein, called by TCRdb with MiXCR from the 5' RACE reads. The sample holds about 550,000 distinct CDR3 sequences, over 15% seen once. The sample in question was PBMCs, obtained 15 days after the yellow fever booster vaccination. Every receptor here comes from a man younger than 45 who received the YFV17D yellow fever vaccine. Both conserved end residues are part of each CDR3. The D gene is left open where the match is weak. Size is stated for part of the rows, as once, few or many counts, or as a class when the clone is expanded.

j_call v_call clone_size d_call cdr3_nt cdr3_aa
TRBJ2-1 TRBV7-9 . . TGTGCCATGGGCCCCGGACTACCGAGCTACAATGAGCAGTTCTTC CAMGPGLPSYNEQFF
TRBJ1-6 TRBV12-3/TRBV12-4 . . TGTGCCAGCAGTCTACAACAATGGGGTAATTCACCCCTCCACTTT CASSLQQWGNSPLHF
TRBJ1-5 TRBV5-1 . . TGCGCCAGCAGCTTGGACAGGTTCTATAGCAATCAGCCCCAGCATTTT CASSLDRFYSNQPQHF
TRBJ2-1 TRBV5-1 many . TGTGCCAGCAGCTCGGGGGGCGGTTCCTACAATGAGCAGTTCTTC CASSSGGGSYNEQFF
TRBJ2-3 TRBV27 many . TGTGCCAGCAGTCCAACATCGCCGAGGACAGATACGCAGTATTTT CASSPTSPRTDTQYF
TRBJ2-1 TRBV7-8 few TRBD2 TGTGCCAGCAGCCCCCTGCTAGCGGGAGACGGTGAGCAGTTCTTC CASSPLLAGDGEQFF
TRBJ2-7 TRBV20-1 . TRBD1 TGCAGTGCGACAGGGGGGGCACCCTCCTACGAGCAGTACTTC CSATGGAPSYEQYF
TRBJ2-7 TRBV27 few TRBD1 TGTGCCAGCAGAAGGGGAGATCAGGGGGCCTACGAGCAGTACTTC CASRRGDQGAYEQYF
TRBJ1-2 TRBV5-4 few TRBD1 TGTGCCAGCAGCAAGGACAGGGAGGGCTACACCTTC CASSKDREGYTF
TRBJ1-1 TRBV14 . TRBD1 TGTGCCAGCAGCCAAGACAGGGGGCGTGAAGCTTTCTTT CASSQDRGREAFF
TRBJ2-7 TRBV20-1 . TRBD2 TGCAGTGCTATCGCGGGAGATGGAAGCGAGCAGTACTTC CSAIAGDGSEQYF
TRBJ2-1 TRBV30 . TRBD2 TGTGCCTGGAGTGGGACCGCTAGCGGGAGGTGGCATGAGCAGTTCTTC CAWSGTASGRWHEQFF
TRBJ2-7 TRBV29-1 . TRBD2 TGCAGCGTTGAACCGTCCCCGGCTAGCGGGAGGGCCGGCGAGCAGTACTTC CSVEPSPASGRAGEQYF
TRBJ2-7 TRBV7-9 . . TGTGCCAGCAGCTTAGCGGGGGGCGAAATGGGCGAGCAGTACTTC CASSLAGGEMGEQYF
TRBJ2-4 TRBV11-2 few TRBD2 TGTGCCAGCAGCTCCCCTCAAGATAGCGGGAGGGGTGTCAAAAACATTCAGTACTTC CASSSPQDSGRGVKNIQYF
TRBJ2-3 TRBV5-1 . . TGCGCCAGCAGCTTTCTTCGGGACCGCACAGATACGCAGTATTTT CASSFLRDRTDTQYF
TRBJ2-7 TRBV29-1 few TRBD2 TGCAGCGTTGACGCTAGCGGGAGCTCCGAGCAGTACTTC CSVDASGSSEQYF
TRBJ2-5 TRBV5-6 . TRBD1 TGTGCCAGCAGCACAACCGGGACAGGGGCAGAGACCCAGTACTTC CASSTTGTGAETQYF
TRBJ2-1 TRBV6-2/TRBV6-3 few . TGTGCCAGCAGTCTCCGGTGGGGCCCTTACAATGAGCAGTTCTTC CASSLRWGPYNEQFF
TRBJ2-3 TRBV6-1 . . TGTGCCAGCAGTGAATACTTAAGGGGCCCTTACACAGATACGCAGTATTTT CASSEYLRGPYTDTQYF
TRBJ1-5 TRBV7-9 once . TGTGCCAGCGGCCAGACTGGCGACAATCAGCCCCAGCATTTT CASGQTGDNQPQHF
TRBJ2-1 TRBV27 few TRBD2 TGTGCCAGCATCCTAGCGGGAGGGGGTGAGCAGTTCTTC CASILAGGGEQFF
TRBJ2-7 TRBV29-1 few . TGCAGCGTCCAAGACGGCCCCTACGAGCAGTACTTC CSVQDGPYEQYF
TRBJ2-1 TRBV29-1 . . TGCAGCGTTGATGGGGAGGTTGAGCAGTTCTTC CSVDGEVEQFF
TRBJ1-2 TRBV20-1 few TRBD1 TGCAGTGCTCACCCCGAAAGGGGGCGAGGAGGCTACACCTTC CSAHPERGRGGYTF
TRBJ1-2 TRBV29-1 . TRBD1 TGCAGCGTGAGCAGGGGGCGAGATGGCTACACCTTC CSVSRGRDGYTF
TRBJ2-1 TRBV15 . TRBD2 TGTGCCACCAGCATTCGACTAGCAAGCTCTGAGCAGTTCTTC CATSIRLASSEQFF
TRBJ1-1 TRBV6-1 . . TGTGCCAGCATTCCACCGGGAGCGAACACTGAAGCTTTCTTT CASIPPGANTEAFF
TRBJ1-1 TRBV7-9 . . TGTGCCAGCAGCTTAGACGCCAACACTGAAGCTTTCTTT CASSLDANTEAFF
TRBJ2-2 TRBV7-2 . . TGTGCCAGCAGCTTAGGGGTCCCGAGGGAGCTGTTTTTT CASSLGVPRELFF
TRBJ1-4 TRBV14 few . TGTGCCAGCAGCCGGGACCTTAATGAAAAACTGTTTTTT CASSRDLNEKLFF
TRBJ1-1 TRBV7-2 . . TGTGCCAGCAGCCCGGGTGCGTGGGACACTGAAGCTTTCTTT CASSPGAWDTEAFF
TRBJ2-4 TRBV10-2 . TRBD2 TGCGCCAGCGGAGGGGAGCGGGATGGAATTCAGTACTTC CASGGERDGIQYF
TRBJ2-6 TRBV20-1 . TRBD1 TGCAGTGCTGGGACAGGGTCTGGGGCCAACGTCCTGACTTTC CSAGTGSGANVLTF
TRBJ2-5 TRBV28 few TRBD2 TGTGCCAGCAGCACGCGACTAGCGGTCAAGAGGACCCAGTACTTC CASSTRLAVKRTQYF
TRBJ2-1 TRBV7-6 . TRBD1 TGTGCCAGCAGCGCCTCCGGGACAGGGGGCCATGAGCAGTTCTTC CASSASGTGGHEQFF
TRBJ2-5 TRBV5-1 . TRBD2 TGCGCCAGCAGGGTGAGCGGGACCGCGGCGGCCCAGTACTTC CASRVSGTAAAQYF
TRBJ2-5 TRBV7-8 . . TGTGCCAGCAGCCGAGTGTTGGCGAACCAAGAGACCCAGTACTTC CASSRVLANQETQYF
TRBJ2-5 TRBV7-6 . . TGTGCCAGCAGCTCGCGGCCAGTCGAGACCCAGTACTTC CASSSRPVETQYF
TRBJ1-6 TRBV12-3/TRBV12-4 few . TGTGCCAGCGTGGCTGGAGTTAATTCACCCCTCCACTTT CASVAGVNSPLHF
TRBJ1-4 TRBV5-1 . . TGCGCCAGCAGCCCAGGACGGTCAACTAATGAAAAACTGTTTTTT CASSPGRSTNEKLFF
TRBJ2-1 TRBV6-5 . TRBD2 TGTGCCAGCAGTTCTTTAAAGCGGGGCAGCTCCTACAATGAGCAGTTCTTC CASSSLKRGSSYNEQFF
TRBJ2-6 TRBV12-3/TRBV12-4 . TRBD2 TGTGCCAGCAGCCCGACTAGCGGGCCCTTCTCTGGGGCCAACGTCCTGACTTTC CASSPTSGPFSGANVLTF
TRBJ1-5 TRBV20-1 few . TGCAGTGCTAGGTGGTTAGGGGTAGGCAATCAGCCCCAGCATTTT CSARWLGVGNQPQHF
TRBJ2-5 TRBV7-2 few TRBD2 TGTGCCAGCAGCACTCGGGAGGAAGAGACCCAGTACTTC CASSTREEETQYF
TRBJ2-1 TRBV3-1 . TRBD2 TGTGCCAGCAGCCAAGATGGTGTGGCGGGAGTTGGGGGTCTGGCCTACAATGAGCAGTTCTTC CASSQDGVAGVGGLAYNEQFF
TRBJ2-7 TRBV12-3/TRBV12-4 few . TGTGCCAGCAGTGTCGCCCTCTGGGGCCACGAGCAGTACTTC CASSVALWGHEQYF
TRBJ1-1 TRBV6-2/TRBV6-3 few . TGTGCCAGCAGTTACGGGGTAGCCAACACTGAAGCTTTCTTT CASSYGVANTEAFF
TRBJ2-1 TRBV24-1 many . TGTGCCACCAGTGGCCAAGGTAGGCGGGACAACCGGAACCTCAATGAGCAGTTCTTC CATSGQGRRDNRNLNEQFF
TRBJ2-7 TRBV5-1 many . TGTGCCAGCAGAGGCAGCTCCTACGAGCAGTACTTC CASRGSSYEQYF
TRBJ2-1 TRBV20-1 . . TGCAGCGGGACCAGCAACTCCTACAATGAGCAGTTCTTC CSGTSNSYNEQFF
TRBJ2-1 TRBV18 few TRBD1 TGTGCCAGCTCACCGGGCCAGGGGGCCGGTAAGGGGTCCGATGAGCAGTTCTTC CASSPGQGAGKGSDEQFF
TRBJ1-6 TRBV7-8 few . TGTGCCAGCAGCTTAGTGGGAGCGGGCCGCAATAATTCACCCCTCCACTTT CASSLVGAGRNNSPLHF
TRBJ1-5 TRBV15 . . TGTGCCACCAGCAGAGCCATGACCAATCAGCCCCAGCATTTT CATSRAMTNQPQHF
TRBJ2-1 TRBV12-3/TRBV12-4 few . TGTGCCAGCAGGGGGGGAGGATTCAATGAGCAGTTCTTC CASRGGGFNEQFF
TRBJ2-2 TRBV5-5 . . TGTGCCAGCGGCAGGGCGAACACCGGGGAGCTGTTTTTT CASGRANTGELFF
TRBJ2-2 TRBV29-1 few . TGCAGCGTTGAACACCGGAACACCGGGGAGCTGTTTTTT CSVEHRNTGELFF
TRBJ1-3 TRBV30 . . TGTGCCTGTAGCGACCTTGTCTCTGGAAACACCATATATTTT CACSDLVSGNTIYF